Presented here are 31 T cell receptor beta chains from one specimen sequenced in a study of yellow fever vaccine responses in identical twins. TCRdb called the RT-PCR reads again in MiXCR, with one record for every CDR3 protein. Of fewer than 35,000 distinct CDR3 sequences listed, less than 70% were seen once; the top ten hold over 3.5%. Sample: T cells from blood (PBMCs), unsorted or a sorted subset (not recorded which), taken before or after yellow fever vaccination (not recorded which). Receptors were obtained from a woman between 18 and 30 years old who received the yellow fever vaccine.

CDR3 DNA sequence: TGTGCCAGTATCGGGACTAGCGGGGACACCGGGGAGCTGTTTTTT. Protein: CASIGTSGDTGELFF. The V and J genes are TRBV19 and TRBJ2-2, with TRBD2 matching over 13 bases. Germline V gene lookup returns CDR1 LNHDA and CDR2 SQIVND (reference sequence). CDR3 length: 15 residues. The V segment lost 7 bases and the J segment 3 bases; nucleotides outside the gene matches: 2.

This clonotype was seen just once. V gene TRBV14 combines with J gene TRBJ2-5; D uncertain. From germline, CDR1 is SGHDN and CDR2 FVKESK. The CDR3 runs 14 residues. V was pared by 1 base and J by 0 bases, with 6 bases between. CDR3 loop: CASSQVVDQETQYF. For the CDR3, the DNA is TGTGCCAGCAGCCAAGTAGTAGACCAAGAGACCCAGTACTTC.

The J gene is TRBJ2-5, the V gene TRBV13; 8 bases are shared with TRBD2. V was clipped by 6 bases and J by 1 base; unmatched bases: 7. Germline values: CDR1 PRHDT, CDR2 FYEKMQ (reference sequence). This CDR3 spans 15 amino acids. The CDR3 reads CASRPAGGFQETQYF. In nucleotides, the CDR3 is TGTGCCAGCAGGCCGGCGGGGGGTTTCCAAGAGACCCAGTACTTC.

The rearrangement joins TRBV12-3 or TRBV12-4 to TRBJ2-7; D tentatively reads TRBD1 or TRBD2 (5 bases each). The V end lost 5 bases, the J end lost 0 bases, and 17 bases lay between the germline ends. This CDR3 comprises 16 residues. CDR3 bases: TGTGCCAGCAGTCCCACCCGGGACGCGAGCTCCTACGAGCAGTACTTC. This translates into CASSPTRDASSYEQYF.

In this sample, this clonotype turned up a few times. The chain has TRBV18 and TRBJ2-1, with 10 nucleotides matching TRBD2. Germline CDR1 reads KGHSH; CDR2 reads LQKENI. V lost 6 bases and J lost 3; bases outside the gene matches: 5. The CDR3 sequence is 15 residues long. The CDR3 DNA follows: TGTGCCAGCTCCCCTACTAGCGGGGACTACAATGAGCAGTTCTTC. It encodes CASSPTSGDYNEQFF. Together with reference TRBV18 and TRBJ2-1, the CDR3 gives the full variable domain: NAGVMQNPRHLVRRRGQEARLRCSPMKGHSHVYWYRQLPEEGLKFMVYLQKENIIDESGMPKERFSAEFPKEGPSILRIQQVVRGDSAAYFCASSPTSGDYNEQFFGPGTRLTVL.

J is TRBJ1-1 and V is TRBV5-1; no reliable D call. The CDR3 has 14 amino acids. With 0 bases removed from V and 4 bases from J, the gap between germline ends came to 10 bases. Germline V CDR1 and CDR2: SGHRS, YFSETQ. The CDR3 spells CASSLGEVVTEAFF. CDR3 in DNA: TGCGCCAGCAGCTTGGGGGAGGTGGTCACTGAAGCTTTCTTT. Full variable domain (outside the CDR3, taken from reference TRBV5-1 and TRBJ1-1): KAGVTQTPRYLIKTRGQQVTLSCSPISGHRSVSWYQQTPGQGLQFLFEYFSETQRNKGNFPGRFSGRQFSNSRSEMNVSTLELGDSALYLCASSLGEVVTEAFFGQGTRLTVV.

The chain couples TRBV6-1 to TRBJ1-2; the D gene is possibly TRBD1 (5 bases). Between the trimmed V and J ends, which lost 6 bases and 4 bases, there was a span of 12 bases. This CDR3 has 13 residues. CDR1 MNHNS and CDR2 SASEGT come from the germline V gene. The CDR3 region is CASRPTGFYGYTF. Written as DNA, the CDR3 is TGTGCCAGCAGGCCTACAGGCTTCTATGGCTACACCTTC.

This chain connects TRBV11-3 to TRBJ2-2; D perhaps matches TRBD1 (5 bases). Germline V gene lookup returns CDR1 SGHNT and CDR2 YENEEA. The ends were cut back, 5 bases at V and 2 bases at J, with 9 bases in the middle. The CDR3 consists of 14 residues. CDR3 in amino acids: CASSKTVNTGELFF. CDR3 nucleotide sequence: TGTGCCAGCAGCAAGACAGTTAACACCGGGGAGCTGTTTTTT.

The chain employs TRBV19 and TRBJ1-1; 9 nucleotides agree with TRBD1. The CDR3 totals 12 residues. Germline V gives CDR1 LNHDA, CDR2 SQIVND (reference sequence). Trimming removed 5 bases from V and 5 bases from J; junction bases left unmatched: 0. The CDR3 nucleotides are TGTGCCAGTAGTGGGACAGGGACTGAAGCTTTCTTT. The encoded protein is CASSGTGTEAFF. The full variable domain, rest sourced from reference TRBV19 and TRBJ1-1, is DGGITQSPKYLFRKEGQNVTLSCEQNLNHDAMYWYRQDPGQGLRLIYYSQIVNDFQKGDIAEGYSVSREKKESFPLTVTSAQKNPTAFYLCASSGTGTEAFFGQGTRLTVV.

This clonotype was recorded a few times. The genes are TRBV7-9 and TRBJ2-3, with D possibly being TRBD1 or TRBD2 (5 bases each). The V end was cut by 1 base, the J end by 2 bases, with 7 bases between. The CDR3 covers 14 residues. CDR1 and CDR2 from the germline V gene are SEHNR and FQNEAQ (reference sequence). The CDR3 reads CASSLVGDTDTQYF. The CDR3 nucleotides read TGTGCCAGCAGCTTAGTGGGGGACACAGATACGCAGTATTTT. Drawing the rest from reference TRBV7-9 and TRBJ2-3, the complete variable domain is DTGVSQNPRHKITKRGQNVTFRCDPISEHNRLYWYRQTLGQGPEFLTYFQNEAQLEKSRLLSDRFSAERPKGSFSTLEIQRTEQGDSAMYLCASSLVGDTDTQYFGPGTRLTVL.

V usage is TRBV19 and J usage is TRBJ1-5; a possible D gene is TRBD1 (6 bases). The germline CDR1 and CDR2 sequences are LNHDA and SQIVND (reference sequence). The CDR3 covers 12 residues. Trimming removed 10 bases from V and 2 bases from J, with 9 bases in between. CDR3 sequence (DNA): TGTGCCACTGCAGGGGGCAATCAGCCCCAGCATTTT. Amino acid sequence: CATAGGNQPQHF.

V gene TRBV28 combines with J gene TRBJ1-5; no firm D call. V was shortened by 2 bases and J by 4 bases, with 12 bases between the two germline ends. CDR3 length equals 15 residues. Germline V gene sequence: CDR1 MDHEN, CDR2 SYDVKM. CDR3 sequence (DNA): TGTGCCAGCAGTTTACCTTGGACGGGAAATCAGCCCCAGCATTTT. This codes for CASSLPWTGNQPQHF.

This clonotype has only a few counts. This rearrangement joins TRBV7-6 to TRBJ2-3; TRBD1 might be the D (6 bases). Germline CDR1 and CDR2: SGHVS and FNYEAQ. The CDR3 is 15 residues long. Between the trimmed V and J ends, which lost 1 base and 4 bases, there was a span of 12 bases. The CDR3 here is CASSLVGGHADTQYF. The DNA for the CDR3 is TGTGCCAGCAGCTTAGTAGGGGGACACGCAGATACGCAGTATTTT.

V is TRBV2 and J is TRBJ1-1, with D possibly TRBD1 on 5 matching bases. CDR1 and CDR2 (germline): SNHLY, FYNNEI. Trimming stripped 0 bases from V and 4 bases from J, with 9 bases between. The CDR3 is made up of 14 amino acids. CDR3 nucleotides: TGTGCCAGCAGTGAAGCTGGGGGGGGCACTGAAGCTTTCTTT. It codes for CASSEAGGGTEAFF.

V is TRBV12-3 or TRBV12-4 and J is TRBJ1-4, with 9 bases matching TRBD1. V lost 9 bases to trimming and J lost 5 bases; unmatched junction nucleotides: 4. The CDR3 consists of 13 residues. The CDR3 protein is CASSDRGNEKLFF. Here the CDR3 DNA reads TGTGCCAGTAGCGACAGGGGGAATGAAAAACTGTTTTTT.

The table lists this clonotype with a count of one. The J gene is TRBJ1-5, the V gene TRBV19; D unresolved. CDR3 length: 14 residues. From germline, CDR1 is LNHDA and CDR2 SQIVND (reference sequence). V was cut by 10 bases and J by 0 bases, with 13 bases left in between. Here the CDR3 DNA reads TGTGCCACCTCGCCGACATATAGCAATCAGCCCCAGCATTTT. Translation: CATSPTYSNQPQHF.

The rearrangement joins TRBV7-2 to TRBJ2-1, with unresolved D. The CDR3 totals 12 residues. Looked up from germline, CDR1 is SGHTA and CDR2 is FQGNSA. With 5 bases removed from V and 6 bases from J, the gap between germline ends came to 8 bases. CDR3 nucleotide sequence: TGTGCCAGCAGCCTAGGTGTCAATGAGCAGTTCTTC. This sequence encodes CASSLGVNEQFF. The whole variable domain, remainder taken from reference TRBV7-2 and TRBJ2-1, is GAGVSQSPSNKVTEKGKDVELRCDPISGHTALYWYRQSLGQGLEFLIYFQGNSAPDKSGLPSDRFSAERTGGSVSTLTIQRTQQEDSAVYLCASSLGVNEQFFGPGTRLTVL.

The V and J genes are TRBV20-1 and TRBJ2-3, with D possibly matching TRBD2 (5 bases). V was shortened by 2 bases and J by 5 bases, with 11 bases between the two germline ends. The CDR3 has 13 amino acids. The germline V gene encodes CDR1 DFQATT and CDR2 SNEGSKA (reference sequence). DNA of the CDR3: TGCAGTGCTAGAATGGGCGGGCGAGATACGCAGTATTTT. This gives the protein CSARMGGRDTQYF.

The chain is built from TRBV19 and TRBJ2-2, with 7 nucleotides matching TRBD1. Germline trimming cut 7 bases from V and 7 bases from J; bases unmatched to any gene: 9. Germline loops: CDR1 LNHDA, CDR2 SQIVND (reference sequence). This CDR3 contains 14 residues. CDR3 DNA: TGTGCCAGTAAACCAACAGGGGTTTACGGGGAGCTGTTTTTT. Translated: CASKPTGVYGELFF.

The rearrangement links TRBV21-1 to TRBJ2-1; the listed D gene, TRBD1, was not tested against the DNA. TRBV21-1 is annotated as a pseudogene. CDR3 size: 16 residues. The CDR3 DNA reads as TGTGCCAGCAGCTACCAGGGGAATCGGGATAAAAATGAGCAGTTCTTC. Translation: CASSYQGNRDKNEQFF.

The chain links TRBV18 to TRBJ2-3; 9 bases are shared with TRBD1. Germline lookup yields CDR1 KGHSH and CDR2 LQKENI. The CDR3 has 16 residues. V shed 3 bases and J 2 bases; nucleotides not matched to a gene: 6. CDR3 sequence: CASSPSRTGVTDTQYF. CDR3 DNA sequence: TGTGCCAGCTCACCCTCGCGGACAGGGGTCACAGATACGCAGTATTTT.

In its sample, this clonotype was seen a few times. V and J are TRBV4-2 and TRBJ2-7; D is unclear. The V end was cut by 5 bases, the J end by 2 bases, with 7 bases between. The CDR3 runs to 12 residues. The V gene's germline CDR1 is LGHNA and CDR2 YNFKEQ. The CDR3 loop is CASSINTYEQYF. The CDR3 DNA is TGTGCCAGCAGCATAAATACCTACGAGCAGTACTTC.

DNA of the CDR3: TGCAGTGCTATTCAGATCCCGGCGGGGAGCGATGAGCAGTTCTTC. Protein sequence: CSAIQIPAGSDEQFF. The rearrangement links TRBV20-1 to TRBJ2-1; a possible D gene is TRBD2 (6 bases). The V end lost 4 bases, the J end lost 8 bases, and 21 bases lay between the germline ends. The CDR3 extends over 15 amino acids. CDR1 is DFQATT, CDR2 SNEGSKA, per germline (reference sequence).

The V and J genes are TRBV7-9 and TRBJ1-3, with D possibly being TRBD1 (6 bases). The germline V gene has CDR1 SEHNR and CDR2 FQNEAQ (reference sequence). This CDR3 has 14 residues. The ends were cut back, 3 bases at V and 4 bases at J, with 10 bases in the middle. The CDR3 protein is CASSFMDSGNTIYF. CDR3 bases: TGTGCCAGCAGCTTTATGGACAGCGGAAACACCATATATTTT.

This sequence joins TRBV5-6 and TRBJ2-7, with unresolved D. This CDR3 has 14 residues. V was trimmed by 0 bases and J by 0 bases, leaving 7 bases between them. CDR1 is SGHDT and CDR2 is YYEEEE in the germline V gene. The CDR3 sequence: CASSLVRSSYEQYF. In nucleotides, the CDR3 is TGTGCCAGCAGCTTGGTCCGGAGCTCCTACGAGCAGTACTTC.

V is TRBV5-1 and J is TRBJ2-1, with TRBD2 matching 7 bases. The CDR3 length is 14 residues. Unmatched junction bases numbered 11, after V lost 4 bases and J lost 10 bases. The V gene's germline CDR1 is SGHRS and CDR2 YFSETQ. The CDR3 is CASSPRGGSVEQFF. The CDR3 nucleotides are TGCGCCAGCAGCCCCCGTGGCGGGAGCGTCGAGCAGTTCTTC.

This sequence joins TRBV5-4 and TRBJ2-1; D unresolved. From germline, CDR1 is SGHNT and CDR2 YYREEE (reference sequence). The CDR3 is made up of 16 amino acids. V shed 0 bases and J shed 5 bases, with 15 bases lying between them. CDR3 in amino acids: CASSLGINSRDNEQFF. In nucleotides, the CDR3 is TGTGCCAGCAGCTTGGGGATTAATAGCAGAGACAATGAGCAGTTCTTC.

This clonotype was observed a handful of times. In DNA, the CDR3 is TGCAGTGCAGGGCCCGGACTAGCGGGAAACAATGAGCAGTTCTTC. Protein: CSAGPGLAGNNEQFF. The J gene is TRBJ2-1, the V gene TRBV20-1, with 12 positions matching TRBD2. The germline CDR1 and CDR2 sequences are DFQATT and SNEGSKA (reference sequence). The CDR3 has 15 amino acids. Trimming at V came to 6 bases and at J to 5 bases, leaving 8 bases not matched to a gene.

The chain links TRBV29-1 to TRBJ2-2; no clear D. Germline assignment: CDR1 SQVTM and CDR2 ANQGSEA. V was pared by 1 base and J by 6 bases, with 12 bases between. This CDR3 is 14 amino acids long. This chain's CDR3 is CSVEGTTVPGELFF. In nucleotides, the CDR3 is TGCAGCGTTGAAGGGACCACCGTCCCCGGGGAGCTGTTTTTT.

J is TRBJ2-1 and V is TRBV7-9; D gene unclear. The CDR3 is made up of 12 amino acids. CDR1 and CDR2 from the germline V gene are SEHNR and FQNEAQ (reference sequence). Trimming stripped 5 bases from V and 11 bases from J, with 13 bases between. CDR3 sequence (DNA): TGTGCCAGCAGCCCCATGGCCTTTCAGCAGTTCTTC. This encodes CASSPMAFQQFF.

CDR3 loop: CSVKQSGRTYEQFF. The DNA of the CDR3 is TGCAGCGTTAAGCAGAGCGGGAGGACGTACGAGCAGTTCTTC. The rearrangement uses TRBV29-1 and TRBJ2-1; 9 positions match TRBD2. J lost 10 bases, V lost 5 bases, and 12 bases had no gene match. The CDR3 consists of 14 residues. Germline V CDR1 and CDR2: SQVTM, ANQGSEA.